A single sample is the source of the 16 T cell receptor beta chains below, sequenced in a study of T cell responses to AZD1222 COVID-19 vaccine. Assay used: immunoSEQ multiplex PCR; TCRdb lists only in-frame clones, some missing. The table lists some 120,000 clones, roughly 91% of them singletons, with approximately 3% in the top ten. The source material was peripheral blood, sampled on day 0 of AZD1222 vaccination. The receptor source for this set is an adult in good health.

This clone has only a few counts. The CDR3 DNA reads TGTGCCAGCTCATCCACAGGGGGGGGCTCCTACAATGAGCAGTTCTTC. Residues: CASSSTGGGSYNEQFF. This rearrangement joins TRBV18 to TRBJ2-1; a possible D gene is TRBD1 (8 bases). Germline CDR1 reads KGHSH; CDR2 reads LQKENI. The CDR3 has 16 residues. Trimming pared 5 bases from V and 0 bases from J, leaving 14 bases between.

This clone was picked up one time. The chain combines TRBV19 with TRBJ2-3; 10 nucleotides agree with TRBD2. CDR1 and CDR2 from the germline V gene are LNHDA and SQIVND (reference sequence). Trimming at V came to 4 bases and at J to 6 bases, leaving 4 bases not matched to a gene. The CDR3 has 14 amino acids. The CDR3 protein is CASSSLAGADTQYF. In DNA, the CDR3 is TGTGCCAGTAGTAGCCTAGCGGGAGCGGATACGCAGTATTTT. The full variable domain, completed using reference TRBV19 and TRBJ2-3, is DGGITQSPKYLFRKEGQNVTLSCEQNLNHDAMYWYRQDPGQGLRLIYYSQIVNDFQKGDIAEGYSVSREKKESFPLTVTSAQKNPTAFYLCASSSLAGADTQYFGPGTRLTVL.

The rearrangement joins TRBV7-2 to TRBJ2-7; D is possibly TRBD1 (6 bases). V was trimmed by 4 bases and J by 1 base, leaving 11 bases between them. Germline lookup yields CDR1 SGHTA and CDR2 FQGNSA. This CDR3 region has 14 residues. Here the CDR3 reads CASSYRAPSYEQYF. CDR3 bases: TGTGCCAGCAGCTACAGGGCCCCTTCCTACGAGCAGTACTTC. Full variable domain (missing parts from reference TRBV7-2 and TRBJ2-7): GAGVSQSPSNKVTEKGKDVELRCDPISGHTALYWYRQSLGQGLEFLIYFQGNSAPDKSGLPSDRFSAERTGGSVSTLTIQRTQQEDSAVYLCASSYRAPSYEQYFGPGTRLTVT.

CDR3 protein: CASSFSGNYEQYF. Here the CDR3 DNA reads TGTGCCAGCAGTTTTAGCGGCAACTACGAGCAGTACTTC. The chain joins TRBV27 to TRBJ2-7; maybe TRBD2 (6 bases). Germline CDR1 MNHEY, CDR2 SMNVEV (reference sequence). The CDR3 runs to 13 residues. With 3 bases removed from V and 3 bases from J, the gap between germline ends came to 9 bases.

This clone was detected only once. V is TRBV29-1 and J is TRBJ1-1; 7 nucleotides align to TRBD1. This CDR3 contains 15 residues. Germline CDR1 and CDR2: SQVTM and ANQGSEA. J lost 1 base, V lost 2 bases, and 7 bases had no gene match. The CDR3, as DNA: TGCAGCGTTGAATCCTGGGACAGACAGAACACTGAAGCTTTCTTT. The encoded protein is CSVESWDRQNTEAFF.

V gene TRBV5-4 combines with J gene TRBJ2-1; no definite D call. CDR3 length: 13 residues. Germline values: CDR1 SGHNT, CDR2 YYREEE (reference sequence). Trimming pared 4 bases from V and 6 bases from J, leaving 11 bases between. The CDR3 nucleotides are TGTGCCAGCAGCGGCCCCAAGCGCAATGAGCAGTTCTTC. It is translated as CASSGPKRNEQFF.

This clone appeared once. J is TRBJ2-1 and V is TRBV27; tentatively, D is TRBD2 (6 bases). The ends were cut back, 7 bases at V and 10 bases at J, with 23 bases in the middle. The CDR3 has 15 residues. CDR1 is MNHEY and CDR2 is SMNVEV in the germline V gene (reference sequence). As DNA, the CDR3 is TGTGCCAGCACCTTGAGGACTAACAAAGGTGAAGAGCAGTTCTTC. This sequence encodes CASTLRTNKGEEQFF.

This rearrangement joins TRBV29-1 to TRBJ1-4; unclear D gene. Trimming removed 4 bases at V and 7 bases at J, with 10 bases between. CDR1 SQVTM and CDR2 ANQGSEA come from the germline V gene. The CDR3 is made up of 12 amino acids. The CDR3 loop reads CSVVTETEKLFF. CDR3 sequence (DNA): TGCAGCGTTGTTACGGAGACTGAAAAACTGTTTTTT. Supplemented by reference TRBV29-1 and TRBJ1-4, the full variable domain reads SAVISQKPSRDICQRGTSLTIQCQVDSQVTMMFWYRQQPGQSLTLIATANQGSEATYESGFVIDKFPISRPNLTFSTLTVSNMSPEDSSIYLCSVVTETEKLFFGSGTQLSVL.

The chain uses TRBV19 and TRBJ2-1, with D maybe TRBD2 (5 bases). The CDR3 contains 13 residues. The V gene lost 7 bases and the J gene lost 0 bases, with 7 bases spanning the gap. Germline V gives CDR1 LNHDA, CDR2 SQIVND (reference sequence). CDR3 sequence: CASKADSYNEQFF. CDR3 in DNA: TGTGCCAGTAAAGCGGACTCCTACAATGAGCAGTTCTTC. Filled out from reference TRBV19 and TRBJ2-1, the complete variable domain reads DGGITQSPKYLFRKEGQNVTLSCEQNLNHDAMYWYRQDPGQGLRLIYYSQIVNDFQKGDIAEGYSVSREKKESFPLTVTSAQKNPTAFYLCASKADSYNEQFFGPGTRLTVL.

The chain is built from TRBV5-4 and TRBJ2-2, with D unclear. The V gene's germline CDR1 is SGHNT and CDR2 YYREEE (reference sequence). This CDR3 contains 14 residues. Trimming stripped 0 bases from V and 7 bases from J, with 10 bases between. The CDR3 region has the DNA TGTGCCAGCAGCTTGGTTCCTTGGGACGGGGAGCTGTTTTTT. It codes for CASSLVPWDGELFF.

A few counts support this clone. The rearrangement joins TRBV9 to TRBJ2-7; 9 bases agree with TRBD2. In germline, CDR1 is SGDLS, CDR2 YYNGEE. This CDR3 is 17 amino acids long. The V and J ends lost 4 bases and 5 bases, in that order; junction bases with no gene match: 16. The CDR3 DNA reads TGTGCCAGCAGCCCCCTGGCGGGAGGGTATTGGGGCGACGAGCAGTACTTC. Protein sequence: CASSPLAGGYWGDEQYF.

The chain employs TRBV10-2 and TRBJ2-7, with D tentatively TRBD1 or TRBD2 (5 bases each). The CDR3 totals 12 residues. V shed 3 bases and J shed 8 bases, with 11 bases lying between them. Per the germline V gene, CDR1 is WSHSY and CDR2 is SAAADI. The CDR3 loop is CASSDDGAKQYF. CDR3 nucleotides: TGCGCCAGCAGTGATGACGGGGCGAAGCAGTACTTC.

V and J are TRBV2 and TRBJ2-1; either TRBD1 or TRBD2 may supply D (5 bases each). Per the germline V gene, CDR1 is SNHLY and CDR2 is FYNNEI. The CDR3 has 18 residues. V lost 4 bases to trimming and J lost 8 bases, with 27 bases between them. The CDR3 DNA reads as TGTGCCAGCAGTGTAGTGGTCGCGATCCCGAGGGGTAGCGATGAGCAGTTCTTC. It translates to CASSVVVAIPRGSDEQFF.

The chain uses TRBV27 and TRBJ1-3; D gene ambiguous. The CDR3 consists of 14 residues. CDR1 MNHEY and CDR2 SMNVEV come from the germline V gene (reference sequence). Between the trimmed V and J ends, which lost 2 bases and 4 bases, there was a span of 9 bases. CDR3 coding DNA: TGTGCCAGCAGTTTACGTTTAGGGGGAAACACCATATATTTT. Its protein product is CASSLRLGGNTIYF.

In its sample, this clone was seen once. V and J are TRBV27 and TRBJ2-1; D is perhaps TRBD2 (6 bases). The CDR3 loop spans 17 amino acids. CDR1 is MNHEY, CDR2 SMNVEV, per germline (reference sequence). The germline V and J ends were trimmed by 4 bases and 0 bases, with 16 bases remaining between them. The CDR3 DNA sequence: TGTGCCAGCAGTTCCCTCCACGGGAGACTCTCCTACAATGAGCAGTTCTTC. Translated: CASSSLHGRLSYNEQFF.

V gene TRBV3-1 (or the pseudogene TRBV3-2) combines with J gene TRBJ1-6; a weak D match, TRBD1 (6 bases). Per the germline V gene, CDR1 is LGHDT and CDR2 is YNNKEL (reference sequence). Deletions cut 3 bases from V and 8 bases from J, with 11 bases between. The CDR3 runs to 14 residues. The CDR3 loop reads CASSHLRGDSPLHF. In DNA form, the CDR3 reads TGTGCCAGCAGCCACTTAAGGGGGGATTCACCCCTCCACTTT.